This T cell receptor (beta chain) originates from a study of blood T cells in healthy people across ages. Whole-study findings and limits: As naive T cell percentage varied, TCR beta diversity correlated strongly with it.

It was with a sample-barcoded 5' primer and a J-beta primer mix that a second PCR of roughly 7 to 12 cycles was run. From the 5' RACE reads, TCRdb called clonotypes with MiXCR, one entry per CDR3 protein. The data show 1.5 million to 2 million distinct CDR3 sequences, roughly 43% seen once. The study isolated at least 7 million PBMCs from each sample. A remark on this clonotype: Its antigen is undetermined.

The CDR3 contains 13 residues. V trimming: 10 bases; J trimming: 3 bases; junction bases outside the gene matches: 8. The receptor was isolated from a human donor in good health. Material: blood. The rearrangement links TRBV12-3 or TRBV12-4 to TRBJ2-7, with 8 bases matching TRBD1. This CDR3 reads CANNSGQGYEQYF. The CDR3 DNA reads as TGTGCCAACAATTCCGGACAGGGCTACGAGCAGTACTTC.